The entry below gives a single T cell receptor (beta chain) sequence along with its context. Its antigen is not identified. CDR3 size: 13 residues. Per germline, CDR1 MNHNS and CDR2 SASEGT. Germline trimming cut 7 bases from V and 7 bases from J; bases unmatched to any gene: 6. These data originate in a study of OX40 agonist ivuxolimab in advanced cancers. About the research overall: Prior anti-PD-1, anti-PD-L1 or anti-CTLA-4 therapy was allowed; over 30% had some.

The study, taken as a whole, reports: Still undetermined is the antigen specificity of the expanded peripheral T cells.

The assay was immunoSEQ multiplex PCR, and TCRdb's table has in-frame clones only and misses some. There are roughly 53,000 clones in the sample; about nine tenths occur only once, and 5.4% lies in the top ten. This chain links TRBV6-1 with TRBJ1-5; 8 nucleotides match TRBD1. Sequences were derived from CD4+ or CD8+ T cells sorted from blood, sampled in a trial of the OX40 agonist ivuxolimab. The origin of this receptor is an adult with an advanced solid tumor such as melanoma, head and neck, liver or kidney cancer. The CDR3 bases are TGTGCCAGCACCGGGACAGGATCCCAGCCCCAGCATTTT. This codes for CASTGTGSQPQHF.